Listed here are 14 T cell receptor beta chains from one sample, sequenced in a study of cytotoxic CD8 clonotypes in ibrutinib-treated CLL. Some clones are missing from TCRdb's copy, which holds only in-frame ones; the method was immunoSEQ multiplex PCR. The table includes some 85,000 clones, 60% to 80% detected once. Sample: PBMCs, taken after 24 months of ibrutinib treatment. The receptors originated from a human donor with chronic lymphocytic leukemia.

The chain combines TRBV9 with TRBJ2-3; 7 bases are shared with TRBD2. V gave up 4 bases and J gave up 4 bases; unmatched junction bases: 6. The CDR3 totals 14 residues. Looked up from germline, CDR1 is SGDLS and CDR2 is YYNGEE. CDR3 in DNA: TGTGCCAGCAGCCTTAGAGCGGGATCAGATACGCAGTATTTT. It translates to CASSLRAGSDTQYF.

The V and J genes are TRBV2 and TRBJ2-7, with D unclear. CDR3 length: 14 residues. V was pared by 8 bases and J by 4 bases, with 18 bases between. CDR1 is SNHLY and CDR2 is FYNNEI in the germline V gene. As DNA, the CDR3 is TGTGCCAGCGCTCGGGCGAACCCGAGGTACGAGCAGTACTTC. Translated, it gives CASARANPRYEQYF.

The chain couples TRBV11-2 to TRBJ2-7; TRBD1 aligns across 11 bases. Germline V CDR1 and CDR2: SGHAT, FQNNGV. Losses at the gene ends were 5 bases for V and 2 bases for J; bases not matched to a gene: 2. The CDR3 has 14 residues. The CDR3 DNA reads TGTGCCAGCAGCCTGGGACAGGGGGCCTACGAGCAGTACTTC. Translated: CASSLGQGAYEQYF.

The chain is built from TRBV5-5 and TRBJ2-4; no definite D call. Trimming left V 4 bases short and J 11 bases short, with 19 bases between. There are 14 residues in the CDR3. Germline V gene data show CDR1 as SGHKS and CDR2 as YYEKEE (reference sequence). DNA of the CDR3: TGTGCCAGCAGCCCTACTCGCTCCAGTCAGGTTCAGTACTTC. Amino acids: CASSPTRSSQVQYF.

The chain joins TRBV19 to TRBJ2-7; the match to TRBD1 covers 7 bases. The V gene's germline CDR1 is LNHDA and CDR2 SQIVND (reference sequence). The CDR3 consists of 15 residues. J was trimmed by 6 bases and V by 4 bases; bases with no gene match: 12. The chain's CDR3 is CASSTPGQSIGEQYF. In DNA, the CDR3 is TGTGCCAGTAGTACTCCGGGACAGTCCATAGGCGAGCAGTACTTC.

This chain links TRBV2 with TRBJ2-2; 9 bases align to TRBD1. CDR1 and CDR2 from the germline V gene are SNHLY and FYNNEI. V shed 6 bases, J shed 4 bases, and the junction held 12 bases outside the gene matches. The CDR3 runs to 17 residues. In nucleotides, the CDR3 is TGTGCCAGCAGCAATGTAAACAGGGGGCAGGGCACCGGGGAGCTGTTTTTT. Amino acid sequence: CASSNVNRGQGTGELFF.

V and J are TRBV9 and TRBJ2-3; TRBD1 aligns across 8 bases. V lost 0 bases to trimming and J lost 2 bases; unmatched junction nucleotides: 2. The CDR3 consists of 15 residues. CDR1 and CDR2 from the germline V gene are SGDLS and YYNGEE. CDR3 region: CASSVAGQDTDTQYF. For the CDR3, the DNA is TGTGCCAGCAGCGTAGCGGGACAGGACACAGATACGCAGTATTTT.

The chain joins TRBV18 to TRBJ2-1, with 9 nucleotides matching TRBD2. After removal of 9 bases from V and 6 bases from J, the junction contained 9 bases not matched to a gene. The CDR3 is 14 amino acids. Germline V lookup: CDR1 KGHSH, CDR2 LQKENI. The CDR3 DNA reads TGTGCCAGTTCAGCGGGACTAGCTCCCAATGAGCAGTTCTTC. It yields the protein CASSAGLAPNEQFF.

V usage is TRBV7-2 and J usage is TRBJ2-2; 7 nucleotides line up with TRBD2. CDR3 size: 16 residues. CDR1 SGHTA and CDR2 FQGNSA come from the germline V gene. V shed 7 bases, J shed 4 bases, and the junction held 12 bases outside the gene matches. CDR3 sequence: CASINTGTTITGELFF. The CDR3 DNA follows: TGTGCCAGCATCAACACCGGGACTACTATCACCGGGGAGCTGTTTTTT. Using reference TRBV7-2 and TRBJ2-2 for the parts outside the CDR3, the full variable domain is GAGVSQSPSNKVTEKGKDVELRCDPISGHTALYWYRQSLGQGLEFLIYFQGNSAPDKSGLPSDRFSAERTGGSVSTLTIQRTQQEDSAVYLCASINTGTTITGELFFGEGSRLTVL.

The CDR3 coding sequence is TGTGCCAGCAGTTACTCGTCCAGATTTAACACTGAAGCTTTCTTT. It translates to CASSYSSRFNTEAFF. The chain recombines TRBV6-5 with TRBJ1-1; D remains unclear. The V gene lost 0 bases and the J gene lost 2 bases, with 10 bases spanning the gap. Germline V gene sequence: CDR1 MNHEY, CDR2 SVGAGI. This CDR3 is built from 15 residues.

This chain joins TRBV28 and TRBJ1-4; D gene uncertain. This CDR3 has 15 amino acids. V dropped 7 bases and J dropped 3 bases, with 15 bases sitting between them. Germline assignment: CDR1 MDHEN and CDR2 SYDVKM. The CDR3 is CASTPAWGANEKLFF. CDR3 in DNA: TGTGCCAGCACGCCAGCCTGGGGTGCTAATGAAAAACTGTTTTTT.

The chain couples TRBV6-6 to TRBJ1-5, with 7 bases fitting TRBD1. The germline CDR1 and CDR2 sequences are MNHNY and SVGAGI (reference sequence). J lost 0 bases, V lost 6 bases, and 5 bases had no gene match. There are 15 residues in the CDR3. CDR3 region: CASRNGTVSNQPQHF. In nucleotides, the CDR3 is TGTGCCAGCAGAAACGGGACAGTTAGCAATCAGCCCCAGCATTTT.

The chain couples TRBV4-2 to TRBJ1-1, with D hard to call. V was cut by 0 bases and J by 1 base, with 15 bases left in between. The CDR3 sequence is 17 residues long. Germline V gene data show CDR1 as LGHNA and CDR2 as YNFKEQ. The CDR3 sequence: CASSQDFHRSGNTEAFF. In DNA form, the CDR3 reads TGTGCCAGCAGCCAAGATTTTCATAGGAGTGGGAACACTGAAGCTTTCTTT.

The rearrangement uses TRBV7-2 and TRBJ2-5; D is perhaps TRBD1 (6 bases). The CDR3 consists of 15 residues. Germline V gene sequence: CDR1 SGHTA, CDR2 FQGNSA. Deletions cut 4 bases from V and 5 bases from J, with 17 bases between. CDR3: CASSSLGQFGETQYF. The CDR3 nucleotides are TGTGCCAGCAGCTCGTTAGGACAGTTTGGGGAGACCCAGTACTTC. The full variable domain, completed using reference TRBV7-2 and TRBJ2-5, is GAGVSQSPSNKVTEKGKDVELRCDPISGHTALYWYRQSLGQGLEFLIYFQGNSAPDKSGLPSDRFSAERTGGSVSTLTIQRTQQEDSAVYLCASSSLGQFGETQYFGPGTRLLVL.